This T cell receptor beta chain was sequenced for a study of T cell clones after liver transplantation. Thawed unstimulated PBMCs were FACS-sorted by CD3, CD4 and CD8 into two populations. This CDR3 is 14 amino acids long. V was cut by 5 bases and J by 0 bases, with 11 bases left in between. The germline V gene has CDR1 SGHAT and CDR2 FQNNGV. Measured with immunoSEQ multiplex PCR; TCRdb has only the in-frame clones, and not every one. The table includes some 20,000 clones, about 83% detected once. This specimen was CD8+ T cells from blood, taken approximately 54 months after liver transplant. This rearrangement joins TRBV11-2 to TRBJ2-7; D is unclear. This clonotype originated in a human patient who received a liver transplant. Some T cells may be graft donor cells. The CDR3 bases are TGTGCCAGCAGCCCCGACGGAGCCTCCTACGAGCAGTACTTC. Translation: CASSPDGASYEQYF.